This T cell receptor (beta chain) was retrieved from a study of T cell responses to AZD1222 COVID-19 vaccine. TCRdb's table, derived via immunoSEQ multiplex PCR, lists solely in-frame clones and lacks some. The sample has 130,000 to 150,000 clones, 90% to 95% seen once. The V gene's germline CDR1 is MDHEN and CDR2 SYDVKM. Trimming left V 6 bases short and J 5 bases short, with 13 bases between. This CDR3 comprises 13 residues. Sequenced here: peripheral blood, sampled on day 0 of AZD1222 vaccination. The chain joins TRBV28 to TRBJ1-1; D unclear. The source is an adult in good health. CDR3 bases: TGTGCCAGCAGCCTTACCCCGGGTACTGAAGCTTTCTTT. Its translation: CASSLTPGTEAFF.